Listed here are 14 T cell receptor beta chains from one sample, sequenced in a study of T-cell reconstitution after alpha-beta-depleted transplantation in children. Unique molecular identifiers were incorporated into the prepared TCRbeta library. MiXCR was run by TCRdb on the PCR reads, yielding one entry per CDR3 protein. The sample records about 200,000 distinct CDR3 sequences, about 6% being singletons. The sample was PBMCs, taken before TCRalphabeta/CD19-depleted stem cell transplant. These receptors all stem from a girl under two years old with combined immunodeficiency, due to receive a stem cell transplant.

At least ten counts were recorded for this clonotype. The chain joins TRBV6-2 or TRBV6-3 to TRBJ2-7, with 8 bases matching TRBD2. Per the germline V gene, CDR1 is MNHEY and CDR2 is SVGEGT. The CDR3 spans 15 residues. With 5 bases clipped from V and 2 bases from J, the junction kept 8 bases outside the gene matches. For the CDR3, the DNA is TGTGCCAGCAGTAGAACAGCGGGGGAGGCCTACGAGCAGTACTTC. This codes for CASSRTAGEAYEQYF.

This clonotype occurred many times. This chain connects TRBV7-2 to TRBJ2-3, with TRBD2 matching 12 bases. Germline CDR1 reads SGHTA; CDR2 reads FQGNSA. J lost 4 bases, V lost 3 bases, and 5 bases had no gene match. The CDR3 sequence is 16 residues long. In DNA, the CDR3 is TGTGCCAGCAGCTTGAGGACTAGCGGGGTATCAGATACGCAGTATTTT. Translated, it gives CASSLRTSGVSDTQYF. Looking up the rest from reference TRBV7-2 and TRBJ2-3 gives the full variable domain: GAGVSQSPSNKVTEKGKDVELRCDPISGHTALYWYRQSLGQGLEFLIYFQGNSAPDKSGLPSDRFSAERTGGSVSTLTIQRTQQEDSAVYLCASSLRTSGVSDTQYFGPGTRLTVL.

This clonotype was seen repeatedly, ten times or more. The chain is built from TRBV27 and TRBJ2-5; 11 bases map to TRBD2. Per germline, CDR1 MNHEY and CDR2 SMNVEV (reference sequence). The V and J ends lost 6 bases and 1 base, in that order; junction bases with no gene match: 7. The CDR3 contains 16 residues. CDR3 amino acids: CASSPTGTSGQETQYF. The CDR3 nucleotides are TGTGCCAGCAGCCCCACCGGGACTAGCGGCCAAGAGACCCAGTACTTC.

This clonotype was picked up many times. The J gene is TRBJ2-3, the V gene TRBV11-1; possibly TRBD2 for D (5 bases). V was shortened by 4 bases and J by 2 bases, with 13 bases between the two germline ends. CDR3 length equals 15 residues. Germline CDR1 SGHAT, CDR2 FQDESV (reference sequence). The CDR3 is CASSSRLAVTDTQYF. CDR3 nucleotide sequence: TGTGCCAGCAGCTCTAGGCTAGCAGTCACAGATACGCAGTATTTT.

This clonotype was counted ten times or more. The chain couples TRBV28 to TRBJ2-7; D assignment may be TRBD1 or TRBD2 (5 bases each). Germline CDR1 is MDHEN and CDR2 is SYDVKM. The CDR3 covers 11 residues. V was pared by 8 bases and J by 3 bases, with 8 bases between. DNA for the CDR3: TGTGCCAGCCGGGGCTACTACGAGCAGTACTTC. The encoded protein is CASRGYYEQYF.

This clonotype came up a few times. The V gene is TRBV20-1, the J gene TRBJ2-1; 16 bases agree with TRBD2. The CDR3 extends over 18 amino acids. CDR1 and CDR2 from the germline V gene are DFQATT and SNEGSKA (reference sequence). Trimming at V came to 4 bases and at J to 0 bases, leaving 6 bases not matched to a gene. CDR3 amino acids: CSATSGTSGGASYNEQFF. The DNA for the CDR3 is TGCAGTGCTACCTCCGGGACTAGCGGGGGGGCCTCCTACAATGAGCAGTTCTTC.

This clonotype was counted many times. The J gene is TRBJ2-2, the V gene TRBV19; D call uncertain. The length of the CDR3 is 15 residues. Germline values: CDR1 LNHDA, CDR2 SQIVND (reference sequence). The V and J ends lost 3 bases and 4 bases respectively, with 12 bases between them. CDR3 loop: CASSMWSYGTGELFF. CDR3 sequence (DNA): TGTGCCAGTAGTATGTGGAGCTATGGCACCGGGGAGCTGTTTTTT.

In nucleotides, the CDR3 is TGTGCCAGCGCCTTGTGGGGAGGCAGTGTCGAGACCCAGTACTTC. It encodes CASALWGGSVETQYF. The rearrangement joins TRBV5-6 to TRBJ2-5; tentative D call: TRBD2 (6 bases). CDR1 and CDR2 (germline): SGHDT, YYEEEE. This CDR3 has 15 residues. Trimming shortened V by 7 bases and J by 5 bases, and 21 bases separated the two germline ends.

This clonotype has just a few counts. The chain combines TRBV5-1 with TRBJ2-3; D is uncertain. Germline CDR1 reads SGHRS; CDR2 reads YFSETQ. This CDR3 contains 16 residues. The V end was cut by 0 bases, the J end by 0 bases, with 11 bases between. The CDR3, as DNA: TGCGCCAGCAGCTTGGTGGAAACAACTAGCACAGATACGCAGTATTTT. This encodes CASSLVETTSTDTQYF.

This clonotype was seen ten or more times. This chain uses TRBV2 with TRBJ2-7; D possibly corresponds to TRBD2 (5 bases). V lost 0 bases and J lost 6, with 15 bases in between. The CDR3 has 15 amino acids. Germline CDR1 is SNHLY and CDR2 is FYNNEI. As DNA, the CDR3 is TGTGCCAGCAGTGAAGCGAAGGAGGCCCTCAGCGAGCAGTACTTC. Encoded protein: CASSEAKEALSEQYF. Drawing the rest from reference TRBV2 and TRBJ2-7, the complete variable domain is EPEVTQTPSHQVTQMGQEVILRCVPISNHLYFYWYRQILGQKVEFLVSFYNNEISEKSEIFDDQFSVERPDGSNFTLKIRSTKLEDSAMYFCASSEAKEALSEQYFGPGTRLTVT.

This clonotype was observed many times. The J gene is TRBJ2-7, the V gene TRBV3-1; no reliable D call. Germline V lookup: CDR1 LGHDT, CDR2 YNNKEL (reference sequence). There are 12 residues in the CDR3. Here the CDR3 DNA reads TGTGCATCCGAAGGCGTATCCTACGAGCAGTACTTC. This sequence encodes CASEGVSYEQYF.

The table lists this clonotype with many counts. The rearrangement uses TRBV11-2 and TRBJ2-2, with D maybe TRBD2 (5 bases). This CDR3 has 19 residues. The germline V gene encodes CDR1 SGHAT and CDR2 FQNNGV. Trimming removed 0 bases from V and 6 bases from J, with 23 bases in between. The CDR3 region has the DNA TGTGCCAGCAGCTTAGATCCGTTCCTAGCAAATTGGTTAGCCGGGGAGCTGTTTTTT. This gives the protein CASSLDPFLANWLAGELFF.

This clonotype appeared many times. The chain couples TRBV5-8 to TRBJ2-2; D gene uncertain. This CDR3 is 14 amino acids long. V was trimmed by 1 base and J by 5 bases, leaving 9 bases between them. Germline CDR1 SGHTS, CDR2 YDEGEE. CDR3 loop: CASSLLGGTGELFF. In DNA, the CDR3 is TGTGCCAGCAGCTTGTTGGGCGGAACCGGGGAGCTGTTTTTT.

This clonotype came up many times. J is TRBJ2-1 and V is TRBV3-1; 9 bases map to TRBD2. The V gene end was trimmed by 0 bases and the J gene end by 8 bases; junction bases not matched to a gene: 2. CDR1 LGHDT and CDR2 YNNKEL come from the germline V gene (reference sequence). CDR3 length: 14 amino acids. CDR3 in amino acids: CASSQEGLAHEQFF. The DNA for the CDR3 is TGTGCCAGCAGCCAAGAGGGACTAGCCCATGAGCAGTTCTTC.